Below are 10 T cell receptor beta chains sequenced from a single sample in a study of blood T cell repertoires in COVID-19. Clones were read by immunoSEQ multiplex PCR, and TCRdb kept only the in-frame ones, dropping some. Of under 300,000 clones in the sample, about 88% are singletons; the top ten hold 0.99%. Sequencing was carried out using peripheral blood. All receptors come from a woman aged 40 to 55 who had recovered from COVID-19.

The chain is built from TRBV10-3 and TRBJ2-2, with TRBD2 matching 15 bases. V shed 10 bases and J 6 bases; nucleotides not matched to a gene: 6. Germline-derived CDR1 and CDR2 are ENHRY and SYGVKD. This CDR3 spans 15 amino acids. CDR3 residues: CATGLAGGPAGELFF. The CDR3 DNA reads TGTGCCACAGGACTAGCGGGAGGGCCAGCCGGGGAGCTGTTTTTT.

The chain links TRBV19 to TRBJ1-1; TRBD1 matches at 7 bases. CDR1 and CDR2 (germline): LNHDA, SQIVND (reference sequence). The CDR3 is 17 residues long. With 5 bases clipped from V and 4 bases from J, the junction kept 16 bases outside the gene matches. CDR3: CASSYSQGSVFGTEAFF. CDR3 nucleotide sequence: TGTGCCAGTAGTTACTCACAGGGGTCCGTGTTCGGCACTGAAGCTTTCTTT.

The J gene is TRBJ1-1, the V gene TRBV21-1; TRBD1 was called by the table and not checked on the DNA. TRBV21-1 is given as a pseudogene. The CDR3 has 18 amino acids. The CDR3 sequence is CASSKGSRDRGVNTEAFF. CDR3 sequence (DNA): TGTGCCAGCAGCAAGGGGTCACGGGACAGAGGGGTAAACACTGAAGCTTTCTTT.

The rearrangement joins TRBV13 to TRBJ1-6; possible D gene TRBD1, 5 bases. CDR1 is PRHDT, CDR2 FYEKMQ, per germline (reference sequence). This CDR3 is 14 amino acids long. V dropped 3 bases and J dropped 7 bases, with 10 bases sitting between them. CDR3: CASSLGGTNSPLHF. The CDR3 region has the DNA TGTGCCAGCAGCTTGGGGGGGACCAATTCACCCCTCCACTTT.

A single count supports this clone. The rearrangement links TRBV19 to TRBJ2-1; 10 bases match TRBD1. The CDR3 runs to 15 residues. Germline V gene lookup returns CDR1 LNHDA and CDR2 SQIVND (reference sequence). V shed 5 bases and J 7 bases; nucleotides not matched to a gene: 8. The CDR3 DNA reads as TGTGCCAGTAGTCCCCGCTGGACAGGGGGAAATGAGCAGTTCTTC. Protein product: CASSPRWTGGNEQFF.

J is TRBJ1-2 and V is TRBV7-3; 10 bases are a match to TRBD1. Trimming removed 5 bases from V and 6 bases from J; junction bases left unmatched: 3. Germline-derived CDR1 and CDR2 are SGHTA and FQGTGA. This CDR3 has 13 amino acids. CDR3 nucleotide sequence: TGTGCCAGCAGCGACAGGGGGCTCGATGGCTACACCTTC. Amino acids: CASSDRGLDGYTF.

In DNA form, the CDR3 reads TGTGCCAGCAGCTTAGGCGGGACCCAGTACTTC. Translating it yields CASSLGGTQYF. The chain employs TRBV7-3 and TRBJ2-5; unclear D gene. Trimming removed 2 bases from V and 7 bases from J, with 5 bases in between. Germline assignment: CDR1 SGHTA and CDR2 FQGTGA. The CDR3 loop spans 11 amino acids.

The chain joins TRBV27 to TRBJ2-5; TRBD1 matches at 10 bases. Per germline, CDR1 MNHEY and CDR2 SMNVEV (reference sequence). V was clipped by 2 bases and J by 4 bases; unmatched bases: 4. This CDR3 comprises 15 residues. CDR3 loop: CASSLMGQGRETQYF. CDR3 nucleotides: TGTGCCAGCAGTTTAATGGGACAGGGGCGAGAGACCCAGTACTTC.

The CDR3 loop is CATSDPSGRRTSASNEQFF. CDR3 bases: TGTGCCACCAGTGATCCCAGCGGGAGGAGGACCTCGGCCTCCAATGAGCAGTTCTTC. The rearrangement joins TRBV24-1 to TRBJ2-1; TRBD2 aligns across 9 bases. The V gene end was trimmed by 3 bases and the J gene end by 6 bases; junction bases not matched to a gene: 17. Germline V gene sequence: CDR1 KGHDR, CDR2 SFDVKD. CDR3 length equals 19 residues.

The genes are TRBV7-3 and TRBJ2-2; 7 nucleotides match TRBD1. Germline V gene sequence: CDR1 SGHTA, CDR2 FQGTGA. There are 17 residues in the CDR3. V shed 5 bases and J 3 bases; nucleotides not matched to a gene: 12. CDR3 nucleotide sequence: TGTGCCAGCAGCGATGGATCTAGGGGGCTTCACACCGGGGAGCTGTTTTTT. The encoded protein is CASSDGSRGLHTGELFF.